Reported below is one TCR beta chain. Its target is not known. Between the trimmed V and J ends, which lost 1 base and 3 bases, there was a span of 9 bases. The CDR3 has 13 residues. Per germline, CDR1 GTSNPN and CDR2 SVGIG (reference sequence). These data come from a study of human T cells and chemical hapten exposure. Turning to the study itself: Across its 20 to 25 weeks, the study gave patients weekly diphenylcyclopropenone doses to the scalp. Study-wide results and caveats: Significantly greater numbers of large CDR3 similarity clusters came from expanded TCRs than from controls. Counts of expanded TCRs (at PT1) showed a positive correlation with patch test score.

Time point noted: patch test 2, 6 weeks after DPC sensitization. Documented treatment: therapeutic diphenylcyclopropenone sensitization with weekly scalp DPC. Each CDR3 protein gets one entry after TCRdb re-called the RACE reads with MiXCR. Among about 89,000 distinct CDR3 sequences listed, 11% were seen once. The chain couples TRBV30 to TRBJ2-5, with D uncertain. This receptor was obtained from a man between 40 and 49 years old with alopecia areata. Some clones in this sample may be carry-over from other donors' samples. Sequencing used whole blood, obtained in connection with sensitization to the hapten diphenylcyclopropenone (DPC). Here the CDR3 DNA reads TGTGCCTGGAGTGGGGCGGTCGAAGAGACCCAGTACTTC. This codes for CAWSGAVEETQYF.